The 24 T cell receptor beta chains below all came from one sample that was sequenced in a study of cytomegalovirus exposure and HLA in healthy donors. PCR employed 60 Vbeta and 13 Jbeta primers. TCRdb keeps only in-frame clones here, not all; method: immunoSEQ multiplex PCR. The sample gives around 200,000 clones, approximately 79% of which show up once; about 1.8% is in the top ten. Sequenced input: PBMCs. All receptors come from a man aged 50 to 59 in good health and CMV-seronegative.

Note on this clone: Other nucleotide sequences from this sample produce the same CDR3. V gene TRBV30 combines with J gene TRBJ2-7, with D perhaps TRBD2 (6 bases). V lost 3 bases and J 6 bases, leaving 9 bases between the germline ends. Germline CDR1 reads GTSNPN; CDR2 reads SVGIG (reference sequence). The CDR3 is 11 amino acids. The CDR3 loop reads CAWSGRGEQYF. CDR3 nucleotide sequence: TGTGCCTGGAGCGGGAGAGGCGAGCAGTACTTC.

CDR3 region: CASSSSREGFEVSQFF. The CDR3 DNA reads TGTGCCAGCAGCTCTTCGCGGGAGGGCTTCGAGGTGTCGCAGTTCTTC. This chain uses TRBV5-6 with TRBJ2-1; TRBD2 matches 9 bases. The CDR3 has 16 amino acids. The V segment lost 3 bases and the J segment 12 bases; nucleotides outside the gene matches: 16. Germline V lookup: CDR1 SGHDT, CDR2 YYEEEE.

The chain carries TRBV30 and TRBJ2-1; D not certain. Germline CDR1 GTSNPN, CDR2 SVGIG (reference sequence). The CDR3 is 14 residues long. V lost 4 bases to trimming and J lost 0 bases, with 10 bases between them. CDR3: CAWTTRSSYNEQFF. The CDR3 bases are TGTGCCTGGACGACTCGCAGCTCCTACAATGAGCAGTTCTTC.

This rearrangement joins TRBV15 to TRBJ2-7, with 9 bases lining up with TRBD2. V lost 1 base and J lost 4; bases outside the gene matches: 2. In germline, CDR1 is LNHNV, CDR2 YYDKDF (reference sequence). The CDR3 totals 14 residues. DNA for the CDR3: TGTGCCACCAGCAGAGGACTAGCGGAGTACGAGCAGTACTTC. Its translation is CATSRGLAEYEQYF.

This clone was counted a few times. The V gene is TRBV27, the J gene TRBJ2-7, with TRBD2 as a possible D gene (6 bases). V was pared by 2 bases and J by 3 bases, with 14 bases between. Germline CDR1 is MNHEY and CDR2 is SMNVEV (reference sequence). CDR3 length equals 15 residues. The CDR3 sequence is CASSLGAGLNYEQYF. CDR3 DNA: TGTGCCAGCAGTTTAGGGGCGGGGCTCAACTACGAGCAGTACTTC.

The chain recombines TRBV5-1 with TRBJ2-2, with 7 bases aligning to TRBD1. V lost 3 bases and J lost 5; bases outside the gene matches: 13. The germline V gene encodes CDR1 SGHRS and CDR2 YFSETQ. This CDR3 region has 17 residues. The CDR3 sequence: CASSSHLTGSRTGELFF. In DNA, the CDR3 is TGCGCCAGCAGCTCCCACCTGACAGGGAGTCGGACCGGGGAGCTGTTTTTT.

The chain combines TRBV18 with TRBJ2-1; weak D call: TRBD2 (6 bases). CDR1 is KGHSH and CDR2 is LQKENI in the germline V gene. Trimming removed 0 bases from V and 5 bases from J, with 14 bases in between. This CDR3 has 16 amino acids. The CDR3 bases are TGTGCCAGCTCACCACCAGGGAGCGGAGGGCACAATGAGCAGTTCTTC. Translating it yields CASSPPGSGGHNEQFF.

CDR3 region: CASSPTGGPGETQYF. CDR3 bases: TGTGCCAGCAGTCCCACAGGGGGACCCGGTGAGACCCAGTACTTC. V is TRBV6-1 and J is TRBJ2-5; 8 nucleotides agree with TRBD1. V lost 5 bases to trimming and J lost 5 bases; unmatched junction nucleotides: 10. The CDR3 totals 15 residues. Germline V gives CDR1 MNHNS, CDR2 SASEGT.

The chain has TRBV5-4 and TRBJ2-5, with TRBD1 matching 7 bases. The J call is in doubt because the DNA end fits TRBJ2-7 better. CDR3 size: 15 residues. Germline loops: CDR1 SGHNT, CDR2 YYREEE (reference sequence). CDR3: CASSRRGQSAYEQYF. As DNA, the CDR3 is TGTGCCAGCAGCCGTAGGGGGCAATCCGCCTACGAGCAGTACTTC.

This clone has more than one count but fewer than ten. CDR3 sequence reads: CASSLDRGEYGYTF. DNA of the CDR3: TGTGCCAGCAGCTTGGACAGGGGCGAATATGGCTACACCTTC. The gene calls are TRBV7-8 and TRBJ1-2; 9 bases are a match to TRBD1. V gave up 3 bases and J gave up 5 bases; unmatched junction bases: 4. CDR3 length: 14 amino acids. The V gene's germline CDR1 is SGHVS and CDR2 FQNEAQ. Together with reference TRBV7-8 and TRBJ1-2, the CDR3 gives the full variable domain: GAGVSQSPRYKVAKRGQDVALRCDPISGHVSLFWYQQALGQGPEFLTYFQNEAQLDKSGLPSDRFFAERPEGSVSTLKIQRTQQEDSAVYLCASSLDRGEYGYTFGSGTRLTVV.

V is TRBV18 and J is TRBJ2-7, with a possible D match to TRBD1 (6 bases). Per the germline V gene, CDR1 is KGHSH and CDR2 is LQKENI. The length of the CDR3 is 12 residues. Trimming left V 5 bases short and J 3 bases short, with 8 bases between. The CDR3 loop reads CASSKDSYEQYF. CDR3 bases: TGTGCCAGCTCAAAGGACAGCTACGAGCAGTACTTC.

This chain uses TRBV28 with TRBJ2-7; a weak D match, TRBD2 (6 bases). The CDR3 has 13 amino acids. CDR1 and CDR2 (germline): MDHEN, SYDVKM. The V end lost 7 bases, the J end lost 1 base, and 11 bases lay between the germline ends. The CDR3: CASTRDSSYEQYF. CDR3 coding DNA: TGTGCCAGCACCCGGGACTCATCCTACGAGCAGTACTTC.

This clone was seen only a few times. V gene TRBV5-1 combines with J gene TRBJ1-5, with 8 positions matching TRBD1. CDR1 and CDR2 from the germline V gene are SGHRS and YFSETQ. V shed 4 bases, J shed 4 bases, and the junction held 7 bases outside the gene matches. The CDR3 length is 15 residues. The CDR3 DNA reads as TGCGCCAGCAGCGAGGGGACAGGTGGAAATCAGCCCCAGCATTTT. Amino acid sequence: CASSEGTGGNQPQHF.

This clone was counted a few times. The chain joins TRBV6-4 to TRBJ2-7; 8 nucleotides match TRBD2. The V segment lost 0 bases and the J segment 5 bases; nucleotides outside the gene matches: 6. CDR1 is MRHNA, CDR2 SNTAGT, per germline. This CDR3 has 15 residues. The CDR3 reads CASSDSTGGPHEQYF. CDR3 nucleotides: TGTGCCAGCAGTGACTCTACGGGAGGGCCCCACGAGCAGTACTTC.

This sequence joins TRBV29-1 and TRBJ2-3, with D perhaps TRBD2 (5 bases). Germline V lookup: CDR1 SQVTM, CDR2 ANQGSEA. There are 11 residues in the CDR3. The germline V and J ends were trimmed by 5 bases and 4 bases, with 7 bases remaining between them. CDR3 in DNA: TGCAGCGTTTCAGCGGCAGATACGCAGTATTTT. Protein sequence: CSVSAADTQYF.

This clone was seen just once. The CDR3 DNA is TGTGCCAGCAGCTCGACAGGGATTAAGGCCAAAAACATTCAGTACTTC. It specifies CASSSTGIKAKNIQYF. The chain links TRBV7-9 to TRBJ2-4, with 7 bases fitting TRBD1. Per the germline V gene, CDR1 is SEHNR and CDR2 is FQNEAQ (reference sequence). CDR3 length equals 16 residues. V lost 4 bases to trimming and J lost 1 base; unmatched junction nucleotides: 7.

The chain employs TRBV28 and TRBJ1-2, with 7 bases that match TRBD1. The V and J ends lost 4 bases and 0 bases, in that order; junction bases with no gene match: 5. The CDR3 spans 15 residues. Germline CDR1 is MDHEN and CDR2 is SYDVKM. CDR3 nucleotides: TGTGCCAGCAGTTCCTCCCAGGGGGCTAACTATGGCTACACCTTC. Translation: CASSSSQGANYGYTF.

The genes are TRBV20-1 and TRBJ2-1; D gene ambiguous. Germline CDR1 is DFQATT and CDR2 is SNEGSKA (reference sequence). The CDR3 sequence is 11 residues long. Trimming shortened V by 2 bases and J by 10 bases, and 9 bases separated the two germline ends. CDR3 in amino acids: CSARSAAEQFF. DNA of the CDR3: TGCAGTGCTAGAAGCGCAGCGGAGCAGTTCTTC.

The CDR3 DNA reads as TGCGCCAGCAGCCCGGGGACTCCAGAAAACACCGGGGAGCTGTTTTTT. Protein: CASSPGTPENTGELFF. The V call is TRBV5-1, the J call TRBJ2-2; D may be TRBD2 (6 bases). Per germline, CDR1 SGHRS and CDR2 YFSETQ. Trimming removed 4 bases from V and 2 bases from J, with 15 bases in between. The CDR3 sequence is 16 residues long.

This sequence joins TRBV2 and TRBJ1-3; no firm D call. This CDR3 has 14 amino acids. Trimming removed 5 bases from V and 0 bases from J, with 8 bases in between. The germline V gene has CDR1 SNHLY and CDR2 FYNNEI. The DNA for the CDR3 is TGTGCCAGCAGTTTCCGGGGCTCTGGAAACACCATATATTTT. This translates into CASSFRGSGNTIYF.

The rearrangement joins TRBV6-5 to TRBJ2-2; D is ambiguous. V was cut by 1 base and J by 8 bases, with 5 bases left in between. The CDR3 runs 12 residues. Germline CDR1 reads MNHEY; CDR2 reads SVGAGI. Here the CDR3 reads CASSYFSGELFF. The CDR3 bases are TGTGCCAGCAGTTACTTTTCTGGGGAGCTGTTTTTT.

The chain carries TRBV6-5 and TRBJ2-1; 11 bases are a match to TRBD2. V gave up 4 bases and J gave up 6 bases; unmatched junction bases: 8. CDR3 size: 16 residues. Germline V gives CDR1 MNHEY, CDR2 SVGAGI. CDR3 nucleotides: TGTGCCAGCAGTTGGGAGACTAGCGGGGATTCCAATGAGCAGTTCTTC. Protein product: CASSWETSGDSNEQFF.

V gene TRBV6-6 combines with J gene TRBJ2-1, with D possibly being TRBD2 (5 bases). Germline V gene lookup returns CDR1 MNHNY and CDR2 SVGAGI (reference sequence). Trimming removed 5 bases at V and 6 bases at J, with 11 bases between. The CDR3 extends over 13 amino acids. The CDR3 loop reads CASSIRELNEQFF. The DNA for the CDR3 is TGTGCCAGCAGTATACGGGAACTCAATGAGCAGTTCTTC.

The J gene is TRBJ2-5, the V gene TRBV18; D is uncertain. The germline CDR1 and CDR2 sequences are KGHSH and LQKENI. With 1 base removed from V and 3 bases from J, the gap between germline ends came to 9 bases. This CDR3 has 14 residues. CDR3 amino acids: CASSPQATKETQYF. The CDR3 nucleotides are TGTGCCAGCTCACCACAAGCAACGAAAGAGACCCAGTACTTC.